These 14 T cell receptor beta chains came from one sample sequenced in a study of CD8+ T cells in alopecia areata (dated by TCRdb to 2017 to 2018). The method behind the library was the immunoSEQ multiplex PCR assay. RNA was extracted from all samples and reverse transcribed into cDNA as template for TCR sequencing. This is the immuneACCESS table as TCRdb keeps it, with only in-frame sequences that have V and J called. A part of the clones is gone; compared with another copy, unresolved V genes explain less than half, and the rest is unexplained. The sample records 120,000 or so clones, roughly 66% of which are singletons. The top ten clones comprise approximately 3% of the sample. Input material: CD4+ T cells sorted from blood. The receptor set was obtained from a human donor in good health.

The rearrangement links TRBV7-3 to TRBJ2-7; D call uncertain. There are 12 residues in the CDR3. The germline V gene encodes CDR1 SGHTA and CDR2 FQGTGA. With 8 bases removed from V and 6 bases from J, the gap between germline ends came to 14 bases. In DNA, the CDR3 is TGTGCCAGCGGCCCCAATCTCCGCGAGCAGTACTTC. It is translated as CASGPNLREQYF. The variable domain in full, with the rest retrieved from reference TRBV7-3 and TRBJ2-7, is GAGVSQTPSNKVTEKGKYVELRCDPISGHTALYWYRQSLGQGPEFLIYFQGTGAADDSGLPNDRFFAVRPEGSVSTLKIQRTERGDSAVYLCASGPNLREQYFGPGTRLTVT.

The chain uses TRBV30 and TRBJ2-7; TRBD1 matches 10 bases. Trimming took 2 bases from V and 3 from J; bases not matched to a gene: 4. The CDR3 contains 14 residues. Germline V gives CDR1 GTSNPN, CDR2 SVGIG (reference sequence). The CDR3 DNA sequence: TGTGCCTGGAGTCTTGGGGACAGGGGCTACGAGCAGTACTTC. Its translation is CAWSLGDRGYEQYF.

This clone turned up a few times. V is TRBV11-2 and J is TRBJ2-5; D ambiguous. There are 15 residues in the CDR3. Between the trimmed V and J ends, which lost 5 bases and 5 bases, there was a span of 18 bases. CDR1 is SGHAT, CDR2 FQNNGV, per germline. CDR3 coding DNA: TGTGCCAGCAGCCCACTTGACGGCGGCCATGAGACCCAGTACTTC. Encoded protein: CASSPLDGGHETQYF.

CDR3 residues: CASSSRTTDQPQHF. In DNA form, the CDR3 reads TGTGCCAGCAGTTCAAGGACCACGGATCAGCCCCAGCATTTT. J is TRBJ1-5 and V is TRBV27; D is ambiguous. The CDR3 contains 14 residues. V was shortened by 4 bases and J by 5 bases, with 12 bases between the two germline ends. CDR1 and CDR2 from the germline V gene are MNHEY and SMNVEV (reference sequence).

This clone showed up just a few times. This chain joins TRBV29-1 and TRBJ2-7; D is tentatively TRBD1 or TRBD2 (5 bases each). The CDR3 loop spans 12 amino acids. Deletions cut 3 bases from V and 6 bases from J, with 12 bases between. CDR1 SQVTM and CDR2 ANQGSEA come from the germline V gene. The CDR3 is CSVDGLGREQYF. In nucleotides, the CDR3 is TGCAGCGTTGACGGACTGGGGCGCGAGCAGTACTTC.

This sequence joins TRBV5-1 and TRBJ1-2, with D possibly being TRBD1 (5 bases). V lost 4 bases, J lost 0 bases, and 13 bases lay in between. The length of the CDR3 is 15 residues. Germline values: CDR1 SGHRS, CDR2 YFSETQ. The CDR3 loop is CASSRNRQTNYGYTF. The CDR3 nucleotides read TGCGCCAGCAGCAGAAACCGACAGACTAACTATGGCTACACCTTC.

V is TRBV2 and J is TRBJ1-1; D might be TRBD1 (5 bases). In germline, CDR1 is SNHLY, CDR2 FYNNEI. Trimming removed 5 bases at V and 0 bases at J, with 13 bases between. The CDR3 has 15 amino acids. The CDR3 bases are TGTGCCAGCAGTCGGGACGGCCTCATGAACACTGAAGCTTTCTTT. Amino acids: CASSRDGLMNTEAFF.

This chain uses TRBV7-9 with TRBJ2-6; the D is unclear. Germline V gene lookup returns CDR1 SEHNR and CDR2 FQNEAQ (reference sequence). The CDR3 runs 16 residues. Trimming took 0 bases from V and 0 from J, leaving 6 bases between them. DNA for the CDR3: TGTGCCAGCAGCTTAGCACGCCCCTCTGGGGCCAACGTCCTGACTTTC. Amino acid sequence: CASSLARPSGANVLTF.

This clone is a singleton in its sample. The V and J genes are TRBV30 and TRBJ1-1; tentatively, D is TRBD1 (5 bases). Germline CDR1 and CDR2: GTSNPN and SVGIG (reference sequence). This CDR3 is 15 amino acids long. The germline V and J ends were trimmed by 0 bases and 0 bases, with 11 bases remaining between them. CDR3 residues: CAWSVLGGMNTEAFF. CDR3 nucleotide sequence: TGTGCCTGGAGTGTACTCGGGGGTATGAACACTGAAGCTTTCTTT.

The chain uses TRBV11-2 and TRBJ2-1, with 7 bases identical to TRBD1. This CDR3 contains 14 residues. Germline assignment: CDR1 SGHAT and CDR2 FQNNGV. The junction had 10 bases not matched to a gene; V was cut back by 5 bases and J by 9 bases. CDR3: CASSPRTGEVEQFF. The CDR3 bases are TGTGCCAGCAGCCCCCGGACAGGTGAGGTTGAGCAGTTCTTC.

The V and J genes are TRBV7-9 and TRBJ1-1; 7 nucleotides agree with TRBD1. V trimming: 10 bases; J trimming: 4 bases; junction bases outside the gene matches: 12. In germline, CDR1 is SEHNR, CDR2 FQNEAQ (reference sequence). The CDR3 loop spans 14 amino acids. CDR3 amino acids: CATHRGGQATEAFF. CDR3 nucleotides: TGTGCCACCCATCGAGGCGGACAGGCCACTGAAGCTTTCTTT.

This chain connects TRBV30 to TRBJ2-7; 7 bases agree with TRBD1. Looked up from germline, CDR1 is GTSNPN and CDR2 is SVGIG (reference sequence). This CDR3 is 13 amino acids long. Unmatched junction bases numbered 2, after V lost 1 base and J lost 2 bases. The CDR3, as DNA: TGTGCCTGGAGTGCGACAGGGACCTACGAGCAGTACTTC. It translates to CAWSATGTYEQYF.

The chain couples TRBV29-1 to TRBJ2-1, with unresolved D. The CDR3 contains 13 residues. Trimming stripped 4 bases from V and 0 bases from J, with 7 bases between. Per the germline V gene, CDR1 is SQVTM and CDR2 is ANQGSEA. The CDR3 region has the DNA TGCAGCGTTGGTGATAGCTCCTACAATGAGCAGTTCTTC. It specifies CSVGDSSYNEQFF.

Comments on this clone: The same CDR3 also results from other DNA sequences found in this sample. The J gene is TRBJ1-5, the V gene TRBV5-1; no clear D. From germline, CDR1 is SGHRS and CDR2 YFSETQ. With 0 bases removed from V and 7 bases from J, the gap between germline ends came to 8 bases. This CDR3 comprises 13 residues. The CDR3 nucleotides read TGCGCCAGCAGCTTGGGGGTTGGGCAGCCCCAGCATTTT. As protein: CASSLGVGQPQHF.